These 21 T cell receptor beta chains share one sample of origin, sequenced in a study of T cell responses to AZD1222 COVID-19 vaccine. Libraries were prepared by immunoSEQ multiplex PCR; TCRdb keeps only in-frame clonotypes and omits some of them. Of roughly 120,000 clones listed, about nine tenths are singletons. The material sequenced was peripheral blood, taken on day 0 of AZD1222 vaccination. The receptors stem from an adult in good health.

This chain links TRBV2 with TRBJ1-2, with D unresolved. This CDR3 is built from 16 residues. Trimming stripped 2 bases from V and 4 bases from J, with 17 bases between. CDR1 SNHLY and CDR2 FYNNEI come from the germline V gene. The CDR3 DNA reads TGTGCCAGCAGTGAATCCAGGACTGATTGGGGCTATGGCTACACCTTC. This gives the protein CASSESRTDWGYGYTF.

The V gene is TRBV3-1 (or the pseudogene TRBV3-2), the J gene TRBJ1-6; possible D gene TRBD1, 6 bases. CDR1 LGHDT and CDR2 YNNKEL come from the germline V gene (reference sequence). This CDR3 has 16 residues. V dropped 2 bases and J dropped 10 bases, with 18 bases sitting between them. For the CDR3, the DNA is TGTGCCAGCAGCCAAAATGTTCAGGGGCCGGGATCACCCCTCCACTTT. Its translation: CASSQNVQGPGSPLHF.

J is TRBJ2-1 and V is TRBV27; maybe TRBD2 (6 bases). V was shortened by 8 bases and J by 6 bases, with 17 bases between the two germline ends. Germline V gene sequence: CDR1 MNHEY, CDR2 SMNVEV (reference sequence). This CDR3 region has 14 residues. In nucleotides, the CDR3 is TGTGCCAGCCAAGCCACCGGGAGTAGCAATGAGCAGTTCTTC. Its translation is CASQATGSSNEQFF.

The rearrangement links TRBV5-4 to TRBJ1-3, with D unclear. The CDR3 covers 14 residues. Germline V gene lookup returns CDR1 SGHNT and CDR2 YYREEE (reference sequence). V was cut by 0 bases and J by 3 bases, with 7 bases left in between. The CDR3: CASSLGDFGNTIYF. The CDR3 bases are TGTGCCAGCAGCTTGGGTGATTTTGGAAACACCATATATTTT.

The chain combines TRBV5-6 with TRBJ1-2; 7 bases line up with TRBD1. The CDR3 length is 14 residues. The V segment lost 0 bases and the J segment 8 bases; nucleotides outside the gene matches: 7. Germline lookup yields CDR1 SGHDT and CDR2 YYEEEE. The CDR3 DNA is TGTGCCAGCAGCTTGGGGGACAGTGGGGACGGCTACACCTTC. Amino acid sequence: CASSLGDSGDGYTF.

The V gene is TRBV9, the J gene TRBJ1-2, with D uncertain. The CDR3 loop spans 18 amino acids. The V end lost 0 bases, the J end lost 0 bases, and 18 bases lay between the germline ends. Germline V CDR1 and CDR2: SGDLS, YYNGEE. Written as DNA, the CDR3 is TGTGCCAGCAGCGTAGGGAAGAGTCCCACAAGCTCTAACTATGGCTACACCTTC. Its protein product is CASSVGKSPTSSNYGYTF.

The rearrangement joins TRBV7-9 to TRBJ1-3, with D hard to call. There are 13 residues in the CDR3. V was clipped by 4 bases and J by 6 bases, with 10 bases between them. The germline V gene has CDR1 SEHNR and CDR2 FQNEAQ (reference sequence). CDR3 DNA sequence: TGTGCCAGCAGCTCCCCGGCCCTAAACACCATATATTTT. The encoded protein is CASSSPALNTIYF.

The chain has TRBV28 and TRBJ1-2; unclear D gene. Trimming shortened V by 4 bases and J by 1 base, and 13 bases separated the two germline ends. The germline V gene has CDR1 MDHEN and CDR2 SYDVKM. The CDR3 contains 15 residues. CDR3 sequence: CASSSPWAGNYGYTF. The CDR3 DNA is TGTGCCAGCAGTTCCCCCTGGGCGGGTAACTATGGCTACACCTTC.

The CDR3 spells CASSSRDRGGNEQFF. In DNA form, the CDR3 reads TGTGCCAGCAGCTCCCGGGACAGGGGGGGAAATGAGCAGTTCTTC. The chain recombines TRBV11-3 with TRBJ2-1; 11 bases match TRBD1. The V segment lost 4 bases and the J segment 7 bases; nucleotides outside the gene matches: 6. CDR1 and CDR2 (germline): SGHNT, YENEEA. The CDR3 length is 15 residues.

V and J are TRBV5-1 and TRBJ2-3; TRBD2 agrees at 10 bases. V dropped 0 bases and J dropped 1; count of bases not matched to a gene: 5. Germline V CDR1 and CDR2: SGHRS, YFSETQ. This CDR3 has 17 amino acids. The CDR3 nucleotides are TGCGCCAGCAGCTTGGCCCTAACTAGCGGGGGCACAGATACGCAGTATTTT. It codes for CASSLALTSGGTDTQYF. Variable domain in full (rest from reference TRBV5-1 and TRBJ2-3): KAGVTQTPRYLIKTRGQQVTLSCSPISGHRSVSWYQQTPGQGLQFLFEYFSETQRNKGNFPGRFSGRQFSNSRSEMNVSTLELGDSALYLCASSLALTSGGTDTQYFGPGTRLTVL.

CDR3 amino acids: CASSPYPGGGQPQHF. CDR3 DNA: TGCGCCAGCAGCCCCTACCCAGGGGGCGGCCAGCCCCAGCATTTT. The rearrangement joins TRBV5-1 to TRBJ1-5; TRBD1 aligns across 8 bases. This CDR3 has 15 amino acids. V gave up 4 bases and J gave up 7 bases; unmatched junction bases: 10. Germline loops: CDR1 SGHRS, CDR2 YFSETQ.

The rearrangement joins TRBV2 to TRBJ1-1, with a tentative D call TRBD1 (6 bases). The CDR3 extends over 13 amino acids. The ends were cut back, 5 bases at V and 6 bases at J, with 13 bases in the middle. CDR1 is SNHLY, CDR2 FYNNEI, per germline. This chain's CDR3 is CASSPGVRAEAFF. The CDR3 coding sequence is TGTGCCAGCAGTCCAGGGGTGAGGGCTGAAGCTTTCTTT.

The chain carries TRBV3-1 (or the pseudogene TRBV3-2) and TRBJ1-2; no reliable D call. V lost 4 bases to trimming and J lost 2 bases, with 11 bases between them. Germline lookup yields CDR1 LGHDT and CDR2 YNNKEL (reference sequence). The length of the CDR3 is 14 residues. CDR3 amino acids: CASSLSDRNYGYTF. CDR3 nucleotides: TGTGCCAGCAGCCTGTCGGACCGAAACTATGGCTACACCTTC.

The V call is TRBV2, the J call TRBJ1-1; D is ambiguous. Trimming took 0 bases from V and 10 from J, leaving 9 bases between them. Germline V gene sequence: CDR1 SNHLY, CDR2 FYNNEI. The CDR3 is made up of 12 amino acids. Here the CDR3 reads CASSEALLLAFF. The CDR3 region has the DNA TGTGCCAGCAGTGAAGCACTCTTGTTAGCTTTCTTT.

This clone has only one observation. V usage is TRBV19 and J usage is TRBJ1-6; no reliable D call. Trimming stripped 6 bases from V and 5 bases from J, with 11 bases between. This CDR3 spans 14 amino acids. Per the germline V gene, CDR1 is LNHDA and CDR2 is SQIVND (reference sequence). As DNA, the CDR3 is TGTGCCAGTAGGGGGTTAGTTGATAATTCACCCCTCCACTTT. It specifies CASRGLVDNSPLHF. Based on the CDR3 plus reference TRBV19 and TRBJ1-6, the full variable domain is DGGITQSPKYLFRKEGQNVTLSCEQNLNHDAMYWYRQDPGQGLRLIYYSQIVNDFQKGDIAEGYSVSREKKESFPLTVTSAQKNPTAFYLCASRGLVDNSPLHFGNGTRLTVT.

The table lists this clone with many counts. The chain uses TRBV7-2 and TRBJ2-5; 8 bases agree with TRBD2. The CDR3 extends over 15 amino acids. CDR1 and CDR2 (germline): SGHTA, FQGNSA. Germline trimming cut 3 bases from V and 5 bases from J; bases unmatched to any gene: 8. The CDR3 sequence: CASSLSRGGLETQYF. DNA for the CDR3: TGTGCCAGCAGCTTGAGTCGGGGGGGCTTGGAGACCCAGTACTTC.

The chain recombines TRBV7-9 with TRBJ1-5; unclear D gene. The CDR3 has 12 amino acids. Germline lookup yields CDR1 SEHNR and CDR2 FQNEAQ (reference sequence). V lost 5 bases, J lost 1 base, and 3 bases lay in between. The CDR3: CASSQSNQPQHF. The CDR3 DNA reads as TGTGCCAGCAGCCAAAGCAATCAGCCCCAGCATTTT.

The chain links TRBV2 to TRBJ2-1, with D tentatively TRBD1 (5 bases). The CDR3 length is 11 residues. V was shortened by 8 bases and J by 10 bases, with 12 bases between the two germline ends. Germline CDR1 and CDR2: SNHLY and FYNNEI. CDR3 region: CASLAGAEQFF. CDR3 coding DNA: TGTGCCAGCCTCGCTGGGGCGGAGCAGTTCTTC.

The rearrangement links TRBV9 to TRBJ2-1; 9 bases are a match to TRBD2. J lost 4 bases, V lost 5 bases, and 13 bases had no gene match. CDR1 is SGDLS, CDR2 YYNGEE, per germline. The CDR3 spans 17 residues. CDR3 coding DNA: TGTGCCAGCAGTCAAGCTGGCGGGGGGGATCCTTACAATGAGCAGTTCTTC. It yields the protein CASSQAGGGDPYNEQFF.

This clone came up once. For the CDR3, the DNA is TGTGCCAGCAGCGTATCACAGGCAGGGGAGACCCAGTACTTC. Translating it yields CASSVSQAGETQYF. The chain has TRBV9 and TRBJ2-5; maybe TRBD1 (5 bases). Germline CDR1 is SGDLS and CDR2 is YYNGEE. This CDR3 has 14 residues. V was shortened by 1 base and J by 5 bases, with 12 bases between the two germline ends. The full variable domain, its missing parts supplied by reference TRBV9 and TRBJ2-5, is DSGVTQTPKHLITATGQRVTLRCSPRSGDLSVYWYQQSLDQGLQFLIQYYNGEERAKGNILERFSAQQFPDLHSELNLSSLELGDSALYFCASSVSQAGETQYFGPGTRLLVL.

The V call is TRBV27, the J call TRBJ2-7; possibly TRBD2 for D (5 bases). V lost 6 bases to trimming and J lost 6 bases, with 15 bases between them. CDR1 is MNHEY and CDR2 is SMNVEV in the germline V gene (reference sequence). The CDR3 runs to 13 residues. This CDR3 reads CASSTFERGEQYF. The CDR3 DNA reads as TGTGCCAGCAGCACGTTCGAACGGGGCGAGCAGTACTTC.